Following are 10 T cell receptor beta chains from one sample sequenced in a study of T-cell reconstitution after alpha-beta-depleted transplantation in children. It was with unique molecular identifiers that the TCRbeta library was prepared. TCRdb redid the calling of the PCR reads with MiXCR, one entry per CDR3 protein. Seen here are some 600,000 distinct CDR3 sequences, roughly 13% observed once, and the top ten hold around 2.2%. Here the sequenced sample was PBMCs, mostly from graft donor cells, taken 360 days after TCRalphabeta/CD19-depleted stem cell transplant. These receptors all come from a male patient younger than 18 who had a stem cell transplant for acute myeloid leukemia, so the T cells may come from the graft donor.

The chain employs TRBV15 and TRBJ1-1, with a possible D match to TRBD1 (5 bases). V lost 0 bases and J 3 bases, leaving 11 bases between the germline ends. CDR1 is LNHNV, CDR2 YYDKDF, per germline (reference sequence). CDR3 length: 15 amino acids. The CDR3: CATSRDRDWYTEAFF. In nucleotides, the CDR3 is TGTGCCACCAGCAGAGATCGGGACTGGTACACTGAAGCTTTCTTT.

The gene calls are TRBV6-5 and TRBJ2-1; 9 bases are shared with TRBD2. The J segment lost 6 bases and the V segment lost 0 bases, leaving 3 bases of the junction unmatched. The CDR3 is 15 amino acids. CDR1 MNHEY and CDR2 SVGAGI come from the germline V gene. CDR3 in DNA: TGTGCCAGCAGTTACTCTAGCGGGAGCGGCAATGAGCAGTTCTTC. Encoded protein: CASSYSSGSGNEQFF.

The chain is built from TRBV19 and TRBJ2-5; weak D call: TRBD1 (6 bases). Deletions cut 1 base from V and 1 base from J, with 10 bases between. Germline V gene sequence: CDR1 LNHDA, CDR2 SQIVND (reference sequence). The CDR3 runs to 15 residues. CDR3 sequence reads: CASSIGTVVQETQYF. The CDR3 nucleotides are TGTGCCAGTAGTATAGGGACAGTTGTCCAAGAGACCCAGTACTTC.

This clonotype was seen a few times. The chain employs TRBV7-9 and TRBJ2-1; D may correspond to TRBD1 or TRBD2 (5 bases each). In germline, CDR1 is SEHNR, CDR2 FQNEAQ (reference sequence). Deletions cut 9 bases from V and 3 bases from J, with 18 bases between. The CDR3 sequence is 15 residues long. The CDR3 reads CASLLRDAFYNEQFF. CDR3 sequence (DNA): TGTGCCAGTCTCCTCCGGGACGCGTTCTACAATGAGCAGTTCTTC.

This chain connects TRBV7-2 to TRBJ2-7, with 8 bases fitting TRBD2. V lost 5 bases to trimming and J lost 2 bases; unmatched junction nucleotides: 5. Germline CDR1 SGHTA, CDR2 FQGNSA. The CDR3 covers 14 residues. The chain's CDR3 is CASSPILAAYEQYF. CDR3 DNA sequence: TGTGCCAGCAGCCCCATACTAGCGGCCTACGAGCAGTACTTC.

In this sample, this clonotype turned up once. V usage is TRBV2 and J usage is TRBJ1-5; 8 bases match TRBD1. The CDR3 spans 12 residues. Unmatched junction bases numbered 4, after V lost 8 bases and J lost 7 bases. Germline CDR1 SNHLY, CDR2 FYNNEI. DNA of the CDR3: TGTGCCAGCCAGGGGGCAAACCAGCCCCAGCATTTT. Its translation is CASQGANQPQHF.

Many counts were recorded for this clonotype. The genes are TRBV29-1 and TRBJ2-7, with TRBD1 matching 9 bases. Trimming took 6 bases from V and 2 from J; bases not matched to a gene: 8. This CDR3 spans 14 amino acids. Germline V gene sequence: CDR1 SQVTM, CDR2 ANQGSEA. DNA of the CDR3: TGCAGCGTCGCTCCCCGGACAGGGGCCTACGAGCAGTACTTC. Translating gives CSVAPRTGAYEQYF.

J is TRBJ2-7 and V is TRBV5-1; possible D gene TRBD2, 5 bases. CDR3 length: 14 residues. The V gene lost 2 bases and the J gene lost 1 base, with 10 bases spanning the gap. The germline gives CDR1 SGHRS, CDR2 YFSETQ. Here the CDR3 reads CASSFGGESYEQYF. CDR3 bases: TGCGCCAGCAGCTTTGGAGGAGAGTCCTACGAGCAGTACTTC.

This clonotype has only a few counts. The chain is built from TRBV3-1 and TRBJ2-5; D perhaps matches TRBD2 (5 bases). V gave up 7 bases and J gave up 2 bases, with 17 bases separating them. Germline V gene sequence: CDR1 LGHDT, CDR2 YNNKEL (reference sequence). The CDR3 sequence is 15 residues long. Here the CDR3 reads CASTGAGLKQETQYF. The CDR3 bases are TGTGCCAGCACGGGCGCGGGTCTAAAACAAGAGACCCAGTACTTC.

This clonotype was seen a few times. The chain carries TRBV7-9 and TRBJ2-7; 12 nucleotides match TRBD2. CDR3 length: 15 residues. Trimming cost V 3 bases and J 3 bases; bases outside gene matches: 3. Looked up from germline, CDR1 is SEHNR and CDR2 is FQNEAQ (reference sequence). The DNA of the CDR3 is TGTGCCAGCAGCTTTTCGGGACTAGCGGGCTACGAGCAGTACTTC. This encodes CASSFSGLAGYEQYF. Full variable domain (missing parts from reference TRBV7-9 and TRBJ2-7): DTGVSQNPRHKITKRGQNVTFRCDPISEHNRLYWYRQTLGQGPEFLTYFQNEAQLEKSRLLSDRFSAERPKGSFSTLEIQRTEQGDSAMYLCASSFSGLAGYEQYFGPGTRLTVT.